This T cell receptor beta chain is drawn from a study of blood T cell repertoires in COVID-19 (TCRdb year 2020). For context, the study as a whole: Collaborator samples came from the United States, Italy and Spain and covered acute and convalescent phases of COVID-19. HLA class I and class II types, where available, came from metadata supplied by the sample provider rather than from assay-based typing. The dataset comprised deeply sampled blood TCRbeta repertoires from subjects exposed to, actively infected with, or recovered from COVID-19. Sample metadata almost always included a de-identified subject ID, COVID-19 status, age in years and sex. A freely available public database, intended as a resource for researchers studying the immune response to SARS-CoV-2, is where the repertoires were released. The material from the prospective study consisted of cDNA or gDNA derived from T cells, B-cell-depleted T cells, or PBMCs. Samples came from the ongoing ImmuneRACE study (first 160 participants) plus 1,254 subjects from 6 global collaborators.

Comment on this clone: Its antigen is currently not known. Base qualities are not at hand, and no much larger clone is one base apart.

Collaborating institutions collected whole blood in K2EDTA tubes following their own protocols. Collaborator samples were shipped for TCRbeta analysis as frozen whole blood, isolated PBMCs, or DNA extracted from either sample type. TCRbeta CDR3 regions were amplified from genomic DNA using the immunoSEQ Assay, a bias-controlled multiplex PCR. The original pipeline was this. The number of nucleated cells in each sample was estimated by amplification of reference gene primers within the assay. To quantify the absolute abundance of each unique TCRbeta CDR3 rearrangement, sequence reads were collapsed and filtered. For each sample, productive Simpson clonality was calculated as the square root of Simpson's diversity index across productive rearrangements. TCRdb obtained this table from immuneACCESS and retained in-frame rearrangements with V and J assigned. These tables miss some clones; where compared with another copy, unresolved V genes account for less than half of the shortfall, and the remainder is unexplained. Clone size and the V and J calls come from that table; the DNA yielded D and trimming. For this sample there are about 270,000 clones; roughly 86% appear just once. Approximately 9% of the sample lies in the top ten.

Via the germline V gene, CDR1 is SGHTA and CDR2 FQGTGA. The germline ends are 17 bases apart after V is trimmed by 2 bases and J by 3 bases. The CDR3 spans 16 residues, from the cysteine through the phenylalanine. Just CDR3 DNA is preserved here, 48 bases in frame from base 1. Study-wide conclusions, independent of this receptor: Clinical and demographic metadata were provided uncurated, with the amount varying by source and participant.

The sequenced material came from peripheral blood. The source of this sequence is a man aged 35-49 years with active or convalescent COVID-19. The chain links TRBV7-3 with TRBJ2-7; TRBD1 is a weak D gene call, 6 bases matching. The nucleotide sequence reads as follows: TGTGCCAGCAGCTTAGTGGACAGCGACGGACACTACGAGCAGTACTTC. It codes for CASSLVDSDGHYEQYF.